Listed here are 19 T cell receptor beta chains from one sample, sequenced in a study of blood T cell repertoires in COVID-19. Profiled with immunoSEQ multiplex PCR; TCRdb holds only in-frame clones, not every one. The sample carries about 64,000 clones, 70% to 90% recorded once. Sequencing was performed on PBMCs or T cells enriched from blood (not recorded which). The receptors originated from a middle-aged woman who had recovered from COVID-19.

The rearrangement joins TRBV5-1 to TRBJ1-2; 10 bases match TRBD1. V was clipped by 4 bases and J by 6 bases; unmatched bases: 12. Germline V gives CDR1 SGHRS, CDR2 YFSETQ. The CDR3 is 16 amino acids. CDR3 in DNA: TGCGCCAGCAGCAAACTCCCGGGACAGGGGAATCATGGCTACACCTTC. Amino acids: CASSKLPGQGNHGYTF.

This clone was recorded only once. The rearrangement uses TRBV6-1 and TRBJ2-3; D is undetermined. V was pared by 1 base and J by 6 bases, with 8 bases between. Germline assignment: CDR1 MNHNS and CDR2 SASEGT. This CDR3 is built from 13 residues. The CDR3 bases are TGTGCCAGCAGTGAAGTTTATCGGGATACGCAGTATTTT. Protein sequence: CASSEVYRDTQYF.

V is TRBV10-2 and J is TRBJ2-5; 10 nucleotides line up with TRBD2. The CDR3 extends over 17 amino acids. With 8 bases clipped from V and 5 bases from J, the junction kept 17 bases outside the gene matches. Germline loops: CDR1 WSHSY, CDR2 SAAADI. CDR3 in DNA: TGCGCCAGCTCGCAGCGGGGGGGCCGGGGCACAAGTGAGACCCAGTACTTC. Its protein is CASSQRGGRGTSETQYF.

The CDR3 DNA sequence: TGTGCCAGCAGCACCCGCGGGGGAGCGGGGGGGATTTACGAGCAGTACTTC. It codes for CASSTRGGAGGIYEQYF. The chain couples TRBV13 to TRBJ2-7, with TRBD2 matching over 10 bases. The CDR3 contains 17 residues. Germline CDR1 PRHDT, CDR2 FYEKMQ (reference sequence). With 5 bases clipped from V and 4 bases from J, the junction kept 14 bases outside the gene matches.

The chain uses TRBV21-1 and TRBJ2-7; the table's D call, TRBD2, has no DNA check behind it. TRBV21-1 counts as a pseudogene. This CDR3 contains 15 residues. In nucleotides, the CDR3 is TGTGCCAGCAGCAAAGTCGGAGGGAGTACATACGAGCAGTACTTC. It translates to CASSKVGGSTYEQYF.

The genes are TRBV4-2 and TRBJ2-1; 9 bases match TRBD2. With 5 bases clipped from V and 4 bases from J, the junction kept 9 bases outside the gene matches. The CDR3 spans 16 residues. Germline loops: CDR1 LGHNA, CDR2 YNFKEQ. CDR3: CASSRNSGGSYNEQFF. CDR3 nucleotides: TGTGCCAGCAGCAGAAATAGCGGGGGCTCATACAATGAGCAGTTCTTC.

The chain joins TRBV4-1 to TRBJ1-5; a weak D match, TRBD1 (6 bases). The V gene's germline CDR1 is MGHRA and CDR2 YSYEKL. Trimming removed 0 bases at V and 6 bases at J, with 12 bases between. This CDR3 is 15 amino acids long. DNA for the CDR3: TGCGCCAGCAGCCAAGATAGGGACATTGGTCAGCCCCAGCATTTT. It specifies CASSQDRDIGQPQHF.

This clone appeared once. The chain has TRBV2 and TRBJ2-7, with TRBD1 matching over 11 bases. The CDR3 totals 14 residues. The germline V gene encodes CDR1 SNHLY and CDR2 FYNNEI. The trim removed 11 bases at V and 2 bases at J, leaving 8 bases unmatched. The CDR3 is CAGSGGQGAYEQYF. CDR3 bases: TGTGCCGGATCAGGGGGACAGGGGGCCTACGAGCAGTACTTC. Full variable domain (outside the CDR3, taken from reference TRBV2 and TRBJ2-7): EPEVTQTPSHQVTQMGQEVILRCVPISNHLYFYWYRQILGQKVEFLVSFYNNEISEKSEIFDDQFSVERPDGSNFTLKIRSTKLEDSAMYFCAGSGGQGAYEQYFGPGTRLTVT.

V usage is TRBV5-1 and J usage is TRBJ2-5; D gene ambiguous. V shed 3 bases and J shed 4 bases, with 7 bases lying between them. Germline values: CDR1 SGHRS, CDR2 YFSETQ. This CDR3 has 12 amino acids. CDR3 sequence reads: CASSSLVETQYF. DNA for the CDR3: TGCGCCAGCAGCTCCCTCGTAGAGACCCAGTACTTC.

The chain couples TRBV6-1 to TRBJ2-6, with D possibly TRBD1 on 5 matching bases. Germline lookup yields CDR1 MNHNS and CDR2 SASEGT. V dropped 3 bases and J dropped 0 bases, with 15 bases sitting between them. The CDR3 covers 18 residues. The CDR3 sequence: CASSEYSGIGSGANVLTF. CDR3 DNA: TGTGCCAGCAGTGAGTATTCAGGGATCGGCTCTGGGGCCAACGTCCTGACTTTC.

This rearrangement joins TRBV4-1 to TRBJ1-5, with D perhaps TRBD1 (6 bases). The CDR3 is 17 amino acids. Trimming cost V 2 bases and J 4 bases, with 18 bases left between them. From germline, CDR1 is MGHRA and CDR2 YSYEKL. CDR3 sequence: CASSQPVQGNVNQPQHF. The CDR3 DNA reads as TGCGCCAGCAGCCAACCAGTACAGGGAAACGTAAATCAGCCCCAGCATTTT.

This clone appeared a few times. This chain joins TRBV5-4 and TRBJ1-2; TRBD1 aligns across 9 bases. This CDR3 spans 15 amino acids. The trim removed 0 bases at V and 5 bases at J, leaving 5 bases unmatched. Germline V gene data show CDR1 as SGHNT and CDR2 as YYREEE (reference sequence). The CDR3 coding sequence is TGTGCCAGCAGCTTGGATCTGGGACAGGGTTATGGCTACACCTTC. Encoded protein: CASSLDLGQGYGYTF.

The V and J genes are TRBV29-1 and TRBJ1-3; no firm D call. V shed 6 bases and J shed 0 bases, with 9 bases lying between them. The CDR3 spans 13 residues. Germline V gene data show CDR1 as SQVTM and CDR2 as ANQGSEA. For the CDR3, the DNA is TGCAGCGTGATGAGCGACTCTGGAAACACCATATATTTT. This codes for CSVMSDSGNTIYF.

V gene TRBV19 combines with J gene TRBJ1-1; D remains ambiguous. The CDR3 length is 14 residues. From germline, CDR1 is LNHDA and CDR2 SQIVND (reference sequence). The ends were cut back, 1 base at V and 1 base at J, with 7 bases in the middle. Here the CDR3 DNA reads TGTGCCAGTAGTATAGGCGGGAGGAACACTGAAGCTTTCTTT. It codes for CASSIGGRNTEAFF.

This chain connects TRBV13 to TRBJ2-4; 7 bases match TRBD1. This CDR3 spans 13 amino acids. V shed 5 bases and J 7 bases; nucleotides not matched to a gene: 5. Looked up from germline, CDR1 is PRHDT and CDR2 is FYEKMQ (reference sequence). In DNA, the CDR3 is TGTGCCAGCAGCCCCGACAGGGTCAACATTCAGTACTTC. Amino acids: CASSPDRVNIQYF.

This clone has only one observation. This chain joins TRBV28 and TRBJ1-2; D unclear. Trimming stripped 2 bases from V and 1 base from J, with 5 bases between. The CDR3 runs 13 residues. The germline CDR1 and CDR2 sequences are MDHEN and SYDVKM. The CDR3, as DNA: TGTGCCAGCAGTTTAATCGGTAACTATGGCTACACCTTC. It is translated as CASSLIGNYGYTF.

This sequence joins TRBV2 and TRBJ1-3, with no clear D. Germline V gene sequence: CDR1 SNHLY, CDR2 FYNNEI. Trimming removed 3 bases from V and 0 bases from J, with 9 bases in between. CDR3 size: 15 residues. CDR3 loop: CASSEKLTSGNTIYF. The DNA of the CDR3 is TGTGCCAGCAGTGAGAAACTAACCTCTGGAAACACCATATATTTT.

This sequence joins TRBV4-1 and TRBJ1-4; possible D gene TRBD1, 5 bases. Looked up from germline, CDR1 is MGHRA and CDR2 is YSYEKL. Trimming took 0 bases from V and 7 from J, leaving 9 bases between them. CDR3 size: 14 residues. CDR3 nucleotide sequence: TGCGCCAGCAGCCAAGACAGGGAAGTTGAAAAACTGTTTTTT. Protein: CASSQDREVEKLFF.

The rearrangement joins TRBV11-2 to TRBJ2-4; 7 bases fit TRBD1. The CDR3 length is 15 residues. V was pared by 5 bases and J by 2 bases, with 6 bases of the junction left unmatched. CDR1 is SGHAT, CDR2 FQNNGV, per germline. CDR3 DNA sequence: TGTGCCAGCAGCCAAGGACAGGTCACCAAAAACATTCAGTACTTC. This sequence encodes CASSQGQVTKNIQYF.